The source of this T cell receptor (beta chain) is a study of monozygotic twins with inflammatory bowel disease. After re-calling the 5' RACE reads, TCRdb lists one entry per CDR3 protein, DNA absent. In total, the table holds approximately 400,000 distinct CDR3 sequences. The CDR3 contains 15 residues. Germline V lookup: CDR1 SGHDT, CDR2 YYEEEE. This TCR derives from a human donor with ulcerative colitis or Crohn's disease, or a healthy co-twin of an affected twin (not recorded which). Sequenced input: blood. The chain joins TRBV5-6 to TRBJ2-5; absent DNA, TCRdb's TRBD2 call cannot be checked. This CDR3 is CASSLTVGLSETQYF.